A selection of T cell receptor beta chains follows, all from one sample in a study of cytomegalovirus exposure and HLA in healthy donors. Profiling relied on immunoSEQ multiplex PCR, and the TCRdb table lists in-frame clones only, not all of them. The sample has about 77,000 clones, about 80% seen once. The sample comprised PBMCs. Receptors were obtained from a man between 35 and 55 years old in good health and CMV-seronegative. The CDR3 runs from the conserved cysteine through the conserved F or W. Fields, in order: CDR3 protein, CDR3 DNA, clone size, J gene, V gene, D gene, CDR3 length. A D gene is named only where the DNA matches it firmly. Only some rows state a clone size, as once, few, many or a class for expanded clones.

CASSVGGGSTGELFF,TGTGCCAGCAGCGTAGGGGGGGGTAGCACCGGGGAGCTGTTTTTT,-,TRBJ2-2,TRBV9,TRBD2,15
CASSRTGYEQYF,TGTGCCAGCAGTCGTACTGGTTACGAGCAGTACTTC,-,TRBJ2-7,TRBV6-1,-,12
CASSFLEDTQYF,TGTGCCAGCAGCTTCCTGGAGGATACGCAGTATTTT,-,TRBJ2-3,TRBV9,-,12
CASSRDRGADTQYF,TGTGCCAGCAGTCGGGACAGGGGAGCAGATACGCAGTATTTT,-,TRBJ2-3,TRBV2,TRBD1,14
CASSKNRDYEQYF,TGTGCCAGTAGTAAGAACAGGGACTACGAGCAGTACTTC,-,TRBJ2-7,TRBV19,-,13
CASSSRRATNEKLFF,TGTGCCAGCAGCTCACGGAGAGCAACTAATGAAAAACTGTTTTTT,-,TRBJ1-4,TRBV9,-,15
CASSLGGLAEYF,TGTGCCAGCAGCTTAGGCGGACTAGCTGAGTATTTT,-,TRBJ2-3,TRBV7-2,TRBD2,12
CASSPGQGFNEQYF,TGTGCCAGCAGCCCCGGACAGGGGTTCAACGAGCAGTACTTC,-,TRBJ2-7,TRBV7-9,TRBD1,14
CASSYSRYRLFEQYF,TGTGCCAGCAGTTACTCCCGGTACAGGCTATTCGAGCAGTACTTC,once,TRBJ2-7,TRBV6-5,-,15
CASSAGLSEAFF,TGCGCCAGCAGTGCAGGGTTATCTGAAGCTTTCTTT,-,TRBJ1-1,TRBV10-1,-,12
CASRYDRITEAFF,TGTGCCAGCAGGTATGACAGAATCACTGAAGCTTTCTTT,-,TRBJ1-1,TRBV6-5,-,13
CASSYRPTGGLSPLHF,TGTGCCAGCAGTTACAGGCCGACAGGGGGTTTATCACCCCTCCACTTT,few,TRBJ1-6,TRBV6-5,TRBD1,16
CARWTGGNTIYF,TGTGCCAGGTGGACAGGGGGAAACACCATATATTTT,once,TRBJ1-3,TRBV2,TRBD1,12
CASSFQVGGSGANVLTF,TGTGCCAGCAGCTTCCAAGTAGGAGGCTCTGGGGCCAACGTCCTGACTTTC,-,TRBJ2-6,TRBV5-4,-,17
CASSLSAGTSGNTIYF,TGCGCCAGCAGCTTGTCCGCAGGTACTTCTGGAAACACCATATATTTT,once,TRBJ1-3,TRBV5-1,-,16
CASRPPQQPVSGKAFF,TGTGCCAGCAGACCACCCCAACAGCCAGTTTCTGGTAAAGCTTTCTTT,-,TRBJ1-1,TRBV28,-,16